This T cell receptor beta chain is drawn from a study of early T cells in non-severe SARS-CoV-2 infection. Attachment of unique molecular identifiers to individual cDNA molecules was performed. A single record per CDR3 protein comes from TCRdb applying MiXCR to the 5' RACE reads. The sample shows 45,000 or so distinct CDR3 sequences, around 6% of them seen only once. Trimming took 5 bases from V and 2 from J, leaving 10 bases between them. Germline V gene lookup returns CDR1 MNHEY and CDR2 SVGAGI. This CDR3 is 13 amino acids long. By frequency in the sample, this clonotype is medium-sized (0.01 to 0.1%).

This clonotype was obtained from an adult who was a healthcare worker with PCR-confirmed SARS-CoV-2 infection or an uninfected control (not recorded which). The sample was whole blood. The chain joins TRBV6-5 to TRBJ2-7, with D possibly matching TRBD1 (6 bases). CDR3 in amino acids: CASSQDSPYEQYF. The CDR3 DNA is TGTGCCAGCAGTCAGGACAGTCCCTACGAGCAGTACTTC.